This TCR beta chain came from a study of OX40 agonist ivuxolimab in advanced cancers. The CDR3 is 14 residues long. The V end was cut by 1 base, the J end by 0 bases, with 4 bases between. The germline V gene has CDR1 SGHVS and CDR2 FQNEAQ. The study's findings and limits: CD8+ T cells showed, on average, more clonal expansion than CD4+ cells.

In the case of this clone: Its antigen is not known.

The table came from immunoSEQ multiplex PCR; TCRdb's copy has only in-frame clones and leaves some out. The data hold nearly 60,000 clones, with 75% to 90% observed a single time. V gene TRBV7-8 combines with J gene TRBJ1-5; D remains ambiguous. This TCR was recovered from an adult with an advanced solid tumor such as melanoma, head and neck, liver or kidney cancer. The source material was CD4+ or CD8+ T cells sorted from blood, sampled in a trial of the OX40 agonist ivuxolimab. The CDR3 DNA is TGTGCCAGCAGCTTAGAAGATAGCAATCAGCCCCAGCATTTT. Translated, it gives CASSLEDSNQPQHF. The variable domain in full, with the rest retrieved from reference TRBV7-8 and TRBJ1-5, is GAGVSQSPRYKVAKRGQDVALRCDPISGHVSLFWYQQALGQGPEFLTYFQNEAQLDKSGLPSDRFFAERPEGSVSTLKIQRTQQEDSAVYLCASSLEDSNQPQHFGDGTRLSIL.